The table lists the clone carrying this TCR beta chain with a count of one. Profiled with immunoSEQ multiplex PCR; TCRdb holds only in-frame clones, not every one. Here the sample spans 150,000 or so clones, 94% being singletons. This CDR3 is built from 14 residues. Losses at the gene ends were 3 bases for V and 9 bases for J; bases not matched to a gene: 3. Germline values: CDR1 KGHDR, CDR2 SFDVKD. The data stem from a study of control samples from healthy donors and cancer patients. The receptor's source is a man aged 40-50 years in good health. The chain recombines TRBV24-1 with TRBJ2-1, with TRBD2 identical over 11 bases. The sequenced sample consisted of blood. In DNA, the CDR3 is TGTGCCACCAGTGATCTTGGACTAGCGGGTGAGCAGTTCTTC. Its protein product is CATSDLGLAGEQFF.